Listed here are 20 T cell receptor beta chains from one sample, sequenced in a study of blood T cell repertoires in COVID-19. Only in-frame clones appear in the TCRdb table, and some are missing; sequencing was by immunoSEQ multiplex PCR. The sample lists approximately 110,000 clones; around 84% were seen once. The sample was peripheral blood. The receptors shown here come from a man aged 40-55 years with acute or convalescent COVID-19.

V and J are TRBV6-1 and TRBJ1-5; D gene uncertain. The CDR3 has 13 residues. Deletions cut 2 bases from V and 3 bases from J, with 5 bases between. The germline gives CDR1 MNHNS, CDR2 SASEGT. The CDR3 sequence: CASSENFNQPQHF. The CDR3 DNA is TGTGCCAGCAGTGAAAACTTCAATCAGCCCCAGCATTTT.

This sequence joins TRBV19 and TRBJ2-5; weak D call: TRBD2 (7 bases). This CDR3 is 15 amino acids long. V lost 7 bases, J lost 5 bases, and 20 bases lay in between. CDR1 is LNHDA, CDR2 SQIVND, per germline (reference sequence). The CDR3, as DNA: TGTGCCAGTACGGACTACGGCGGGGGCCTGGAGACCCAGTACTTC. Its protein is CASTDYGGGLETQYF.

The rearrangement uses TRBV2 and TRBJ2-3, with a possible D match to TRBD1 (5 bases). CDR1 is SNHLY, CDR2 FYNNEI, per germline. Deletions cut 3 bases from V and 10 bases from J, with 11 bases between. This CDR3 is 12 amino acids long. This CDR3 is CASSEIGAPQYF. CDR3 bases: TGTGCCAGCAGTGAGATTGGGGCCCCGCAGTATTTT.

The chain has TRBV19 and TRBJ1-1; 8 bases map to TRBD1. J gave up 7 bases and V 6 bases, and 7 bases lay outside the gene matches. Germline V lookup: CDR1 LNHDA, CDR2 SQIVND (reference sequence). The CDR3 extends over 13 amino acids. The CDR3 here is CASRQGGYNEAFF. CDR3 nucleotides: TGTGCCAGTAGACAGGGGGGATATAATGAAGCTTTCTTT. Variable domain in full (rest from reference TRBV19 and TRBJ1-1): DGGITQSPKYLFRKEGQNVTLSCEQNLNHDAMYWYRQDPGQGLRLIYYSQIVNDFQKGDIAEGYSVSREKKESFPLTVTSAQKNPTAFYLCASRQGGYNEAFFGQGTRLTVV.

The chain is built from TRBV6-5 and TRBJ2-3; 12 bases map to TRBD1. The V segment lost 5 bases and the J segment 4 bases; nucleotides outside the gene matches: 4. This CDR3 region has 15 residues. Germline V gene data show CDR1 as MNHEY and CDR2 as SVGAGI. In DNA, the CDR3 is TGTGCCAGCAGTCGCGGGACAGGGGGCGCAGATACGCAGTATTTT. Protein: CASSRGTGGADTQYF.

The CDR3 loop reads CATGRDRGSEQYF. The CDR3 bases are TGTGCCACCGGCCGGGACAGGGGAAGCGAGCAGTACTTC. V and J are TRBV15 and TRBJ2-7; 10 nucleotides match TRBD1. This CDR3 spans 13 amino acids. CDR1 LNHNV and CDR2 YYDKDF come from the germline V gene (reference sequence). The V segment lost 8 bases and the J segment 6 bases; nucleotides outside the gene matches: 7.

For the CDR3, the DNA is TGTGCCAGAGCTCCGGGATTGCACCCCCTGACTAGATCCTCCGGCGAGCAGTACTTC. This gives the protein CARAPGLHPLTRSSGEQYF. This chain links TRBV27 with TRBJ2-7; a weak D match, TRBD2 (6 bases). This CDR3 is built from 19 residues. The ends were cut back, 9 bases at V and 6 bases at J, with 36 bases in the middle. In germline, CDR1 is MNHEY, CDR2 SMNVEV (reference sequence).

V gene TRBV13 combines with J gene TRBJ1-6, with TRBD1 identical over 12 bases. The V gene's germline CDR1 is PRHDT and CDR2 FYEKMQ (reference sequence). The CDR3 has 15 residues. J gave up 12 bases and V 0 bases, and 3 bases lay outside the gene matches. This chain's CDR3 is CASSLGGTGGRPLHF. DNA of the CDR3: TGTGCCAGCAGCTTAGGCGGGACAGGGGGCAGACCCCTCCACTTT.

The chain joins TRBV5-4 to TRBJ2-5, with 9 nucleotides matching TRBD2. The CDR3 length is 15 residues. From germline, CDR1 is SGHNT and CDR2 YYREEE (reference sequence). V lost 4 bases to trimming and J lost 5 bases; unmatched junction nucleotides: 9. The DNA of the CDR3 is TGTGCCAGCAGCCCCGGGACTAGCTCACGGGAGACCCAGTACTTC. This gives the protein CASSPGTSSRETQYF.

CDR3 in amino acids: CASSGRGGGAFSTDTQYF. The CDR3 nucleotides read TGTGCCAGCAGCGGACGGGGCGGGGGGGCTTTTAGCACAGATACGCAGTATTTT. The chain joins TRBV9 to TRBJ2-3; 9 bases fit TRBD2. V dropped 3 bases and J dropped 0; count of bases not matched to a gene: 11. CDR3 length: 18 amino acids. Germline V gene data show CDR1 as SGDLS and CDR2 as YYNGEE.

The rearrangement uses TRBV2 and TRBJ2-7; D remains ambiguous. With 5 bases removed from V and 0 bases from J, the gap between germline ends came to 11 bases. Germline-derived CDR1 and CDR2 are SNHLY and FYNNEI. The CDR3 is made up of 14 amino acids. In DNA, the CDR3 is TGTGCCAGCAGTAGAAGTAAGAGCTCCTACGAGCAGTACTTC. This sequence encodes CASSRSKSSYEQYF.

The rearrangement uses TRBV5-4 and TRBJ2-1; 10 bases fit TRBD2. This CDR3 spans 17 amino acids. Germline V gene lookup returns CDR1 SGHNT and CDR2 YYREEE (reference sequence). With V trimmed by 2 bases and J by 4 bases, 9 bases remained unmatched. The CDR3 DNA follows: TGTGCCAGCAGCTTAACGGCCGGGACTAGCGTTTACAATGAGCAGTTCTTC. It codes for CASSLTAGTSVYNEQFF.

The CDR3: CASSYSSSTEAFF. The CDR3 coding sequence is TGTGCCAGCAGTTACTCGAGCTCCACTGAAGCTTTCTTT. This chain connects TRBV6-5 to TRBJ1-1; D is unresolved. The CDR3 consists of 13 residues. Germline V gives CDR1 MNHEY, CDR2 SVGAGI. The V end lost 0 bases, the J end lost 4 bases, and 6 bases lay between the germline ends.

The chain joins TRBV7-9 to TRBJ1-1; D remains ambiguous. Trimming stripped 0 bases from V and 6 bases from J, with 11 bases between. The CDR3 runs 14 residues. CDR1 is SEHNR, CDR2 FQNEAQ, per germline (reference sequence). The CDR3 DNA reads TGTGCCAGCAGCTTAGCGACGGGGATCGCTGAAGCTTTCTTT. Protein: CASSLATGIAEAFF.

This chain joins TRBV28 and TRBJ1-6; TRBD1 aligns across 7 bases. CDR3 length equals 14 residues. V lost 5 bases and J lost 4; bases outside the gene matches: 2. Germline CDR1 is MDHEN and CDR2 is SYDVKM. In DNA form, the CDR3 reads TGTGCCAGCAGTCTGGGACAGTATAATTCACCCCTCCACTTT. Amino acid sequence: CASSLGQYNSPLHF.

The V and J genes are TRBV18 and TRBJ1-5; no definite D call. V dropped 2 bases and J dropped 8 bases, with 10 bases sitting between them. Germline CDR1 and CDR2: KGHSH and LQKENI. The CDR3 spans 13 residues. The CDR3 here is CASSPSGWEPQHF. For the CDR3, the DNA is TGTGCCAGCTCACCATCAGGCTGGGAGCCCCAGCATTTT.

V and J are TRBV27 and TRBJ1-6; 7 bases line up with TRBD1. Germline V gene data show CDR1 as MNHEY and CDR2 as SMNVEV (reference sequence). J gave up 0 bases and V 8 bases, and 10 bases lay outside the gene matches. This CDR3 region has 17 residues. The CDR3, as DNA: TGTGCCAGCCCGACGACAGGGCGAAGCTCCTATAATTCACCCCTCCACTTT. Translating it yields CASPTTGRSSYNSPLHF.

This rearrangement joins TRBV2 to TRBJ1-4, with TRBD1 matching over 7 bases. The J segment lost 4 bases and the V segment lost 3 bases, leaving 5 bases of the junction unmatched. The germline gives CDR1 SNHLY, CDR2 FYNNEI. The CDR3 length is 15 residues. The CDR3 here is CASSERGQINEKLFF. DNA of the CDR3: TGTGCCAGCAGTGAGAGGGGACAGATTAATGAAAAACTGTTTTTT.

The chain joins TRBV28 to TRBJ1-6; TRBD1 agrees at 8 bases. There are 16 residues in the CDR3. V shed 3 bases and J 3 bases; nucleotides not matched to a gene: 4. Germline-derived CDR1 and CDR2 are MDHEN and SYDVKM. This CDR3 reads CASSFGDRGYNSPLHF. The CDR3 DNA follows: TGTGCCAGCAGTTTCGGTGACAGGGGCTATAATTCACCCCTCCACTTT.

CDR3 in amino acids: CASSYPDGYTF. CDR3 nucleotides: TGTGCCAGCAGTTACCCTGATGGCTACACCTTC. The V and J genes are TRBV6-2 or TRBV6-3 and TRBJ1-2; D is unclear. Deletions cut 2 bases from V and 6 bases from J, with 4 bases between. Germline V gene sequence: CDR1 MNHEY, CDR2 SVGEGT. The CDR3 extends over 11 amino acids.